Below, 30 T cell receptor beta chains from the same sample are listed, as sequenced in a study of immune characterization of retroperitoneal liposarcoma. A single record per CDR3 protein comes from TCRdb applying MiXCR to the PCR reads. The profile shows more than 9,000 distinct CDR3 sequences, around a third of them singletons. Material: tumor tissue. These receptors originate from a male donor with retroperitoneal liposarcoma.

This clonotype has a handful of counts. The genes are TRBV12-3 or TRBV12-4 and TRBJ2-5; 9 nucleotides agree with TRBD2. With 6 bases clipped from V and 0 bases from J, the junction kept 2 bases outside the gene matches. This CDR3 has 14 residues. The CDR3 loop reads CASSRLADQETQYF. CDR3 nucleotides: TGTGCCAGCAGCCGACTAGCGGACCAAGAGACCCAGTACTTC.

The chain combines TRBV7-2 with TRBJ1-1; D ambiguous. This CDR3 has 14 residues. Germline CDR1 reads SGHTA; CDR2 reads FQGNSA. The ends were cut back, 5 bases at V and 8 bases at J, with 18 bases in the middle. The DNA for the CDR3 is TGTGCCAGCAGCCGAGGCGGAGTGGCGGCCGAAGCTTTCTTT. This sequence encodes CASSRGGVAAEAFF. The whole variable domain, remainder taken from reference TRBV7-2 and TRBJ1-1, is GAGVSQSPSNKVTEKGKDVELRCDPISGHTALYWYRQSLGQGLEFLIYFQGNSAPDKSGLPSDRFSAERTGGSVSTLTIQRTQQEDSAVYLCASSRGGVAAEAFFGQGTRLTVV.

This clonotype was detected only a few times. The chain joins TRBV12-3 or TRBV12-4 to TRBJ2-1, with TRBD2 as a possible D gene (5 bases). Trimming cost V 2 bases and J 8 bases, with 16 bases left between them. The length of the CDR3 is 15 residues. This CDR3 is CASSLPTTPRDEQFF. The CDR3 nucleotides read TGTGCCAGCAGTTTACCCACCACTCCGAGGGATGAGCAGTTCTTC.

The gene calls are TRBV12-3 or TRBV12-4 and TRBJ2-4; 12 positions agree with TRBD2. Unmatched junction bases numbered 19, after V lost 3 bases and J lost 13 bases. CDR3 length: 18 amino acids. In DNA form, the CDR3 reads TGTGCCAGCAGTTTCCGGCTAGCGGGAGGGAGCTCCTACAATGAGCAGTACTTC. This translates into CASSFRLAGGSSYNEQYF.

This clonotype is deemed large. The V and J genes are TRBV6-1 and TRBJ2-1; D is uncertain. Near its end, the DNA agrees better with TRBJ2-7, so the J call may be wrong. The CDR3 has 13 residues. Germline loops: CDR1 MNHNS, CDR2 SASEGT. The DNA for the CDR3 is TGTGCCAGCAGTGAGGGTCAGACCTACGAGCAGTACTTC. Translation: CASSEGQTYEQYF.

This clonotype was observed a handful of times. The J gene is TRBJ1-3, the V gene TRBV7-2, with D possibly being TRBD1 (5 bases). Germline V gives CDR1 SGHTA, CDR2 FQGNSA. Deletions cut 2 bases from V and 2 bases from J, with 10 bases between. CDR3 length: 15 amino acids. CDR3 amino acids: CASSLTPGTGNTIYF. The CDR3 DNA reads TGTGCCAGCAGCTTAACTCCAGGGACTGGAAACACCATATATTTT.

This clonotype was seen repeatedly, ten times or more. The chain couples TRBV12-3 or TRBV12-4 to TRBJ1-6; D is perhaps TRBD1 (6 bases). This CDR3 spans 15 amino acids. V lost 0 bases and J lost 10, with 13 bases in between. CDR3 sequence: CASSLALQGISPLHF. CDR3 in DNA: TGTGCCAGCAGTTTAGCGCTCCAGGGGATCTCACCCCTCCACTTT.

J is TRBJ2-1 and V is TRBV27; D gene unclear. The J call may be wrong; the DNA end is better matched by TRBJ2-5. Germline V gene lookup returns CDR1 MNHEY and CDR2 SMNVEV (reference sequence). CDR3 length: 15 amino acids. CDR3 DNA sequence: TGTGCCAGCAGTTCGATGGGTTACATTTGGGAGACCCAGTACTTC. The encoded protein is CASSSMGYIWETQYF.

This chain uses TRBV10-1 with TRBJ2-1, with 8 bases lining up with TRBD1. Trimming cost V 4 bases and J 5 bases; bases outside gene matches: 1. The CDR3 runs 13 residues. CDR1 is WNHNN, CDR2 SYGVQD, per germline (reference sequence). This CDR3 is CASSGTGNNEQFF. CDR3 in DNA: TGCGCCAGCAGTGGGACAGGGAACAATGAGCAGTTCTTC.

This CDR3 reads CASRPPPSGIAKNIQYF. CDR3 bases: TGTGCCAGCAGACCACCCCCAAGCGGAATAGCCAAAAACATTCAGTACTTC. The rearrangement links TRBV6-6 to TRBJ2-4, with D possibly being TRBD2 (5 bases). Germline values: CDR1 MNHNY, CDR2 SVGAGI (reference sequence). Trimming pared 6 bases from V and 0 bases from J, leaving 18 bases between. The CDR3 loop spans 17 amino acids.

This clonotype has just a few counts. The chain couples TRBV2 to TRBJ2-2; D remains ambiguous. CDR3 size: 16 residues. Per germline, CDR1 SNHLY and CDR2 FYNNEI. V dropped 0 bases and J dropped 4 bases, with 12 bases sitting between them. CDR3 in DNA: TGTGCCAGCAGTGAAGCGGGGTTTCGCCGCACCGGGGAGCTGTTTTTT. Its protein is CASSEAGFRRTGELFF.

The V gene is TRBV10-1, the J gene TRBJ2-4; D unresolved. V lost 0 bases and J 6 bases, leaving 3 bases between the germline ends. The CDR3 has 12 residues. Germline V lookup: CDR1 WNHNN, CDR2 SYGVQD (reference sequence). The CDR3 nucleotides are TGCGCCAGCAGTGAGTCGATAAACATTCAGTACTTC. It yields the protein CASSESINIQYF.

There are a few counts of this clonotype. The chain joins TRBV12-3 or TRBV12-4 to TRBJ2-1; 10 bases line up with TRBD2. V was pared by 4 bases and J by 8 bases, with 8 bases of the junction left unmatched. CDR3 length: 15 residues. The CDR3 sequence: CASSSERGGGDEQFF. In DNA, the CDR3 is TGTGCCAGCAGTTCCGAGCGGGGGGGGGGCGATGAGCAGTTCTTC.

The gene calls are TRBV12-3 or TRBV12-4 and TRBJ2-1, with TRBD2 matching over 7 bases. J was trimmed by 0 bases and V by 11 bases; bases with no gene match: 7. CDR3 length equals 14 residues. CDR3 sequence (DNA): TGTGCCTCCGTGGGGGGGGGCTCCTACAATGAGCAGTTCTTC. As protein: CASVGGGSYNEQFF.

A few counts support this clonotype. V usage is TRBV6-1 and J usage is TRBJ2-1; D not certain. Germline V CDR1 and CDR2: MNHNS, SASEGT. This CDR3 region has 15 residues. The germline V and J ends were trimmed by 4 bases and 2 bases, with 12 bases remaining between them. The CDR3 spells CASSVSPPAYNEQFF. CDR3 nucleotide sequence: TGTGCCAGCAGTGTGAGCCCGCCGGCCTACAATGAGCAGTTCTTC.

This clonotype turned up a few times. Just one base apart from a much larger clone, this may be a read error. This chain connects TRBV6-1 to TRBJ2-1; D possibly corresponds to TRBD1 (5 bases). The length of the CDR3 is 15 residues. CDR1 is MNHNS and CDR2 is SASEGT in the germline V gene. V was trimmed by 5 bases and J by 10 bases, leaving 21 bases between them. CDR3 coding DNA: TGTGCCAGCAGTTCCCCTCGCAGGACACGGTACGAGCAGTTCTTC. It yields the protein CASSSPRRTRYEQFF.

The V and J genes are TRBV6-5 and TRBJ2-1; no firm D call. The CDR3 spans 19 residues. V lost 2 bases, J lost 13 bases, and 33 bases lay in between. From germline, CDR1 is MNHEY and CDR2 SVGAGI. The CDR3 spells CASSYAIWVARRYQETQFF. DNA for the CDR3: TGTGCCAGCAGTTACGCCATATGGGTGGCTAGACGGTACCAAGAGACCCAGTTCTTC.

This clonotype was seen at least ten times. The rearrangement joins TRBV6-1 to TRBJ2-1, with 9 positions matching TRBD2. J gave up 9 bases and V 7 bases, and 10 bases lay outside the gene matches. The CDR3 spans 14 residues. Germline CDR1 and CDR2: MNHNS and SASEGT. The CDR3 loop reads CASKVAGGDSEQFF. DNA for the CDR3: TGTGCCAGCAAGGTGGCGGGAGGGGATAGTGAGCAGTTCTTC.

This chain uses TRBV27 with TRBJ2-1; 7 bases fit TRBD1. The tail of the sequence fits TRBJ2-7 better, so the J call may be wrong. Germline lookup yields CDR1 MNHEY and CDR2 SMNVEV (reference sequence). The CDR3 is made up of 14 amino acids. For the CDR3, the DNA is TGTGCCAGCAGTCCACGGGGACAGTTCTACGAGCAGTACTTC. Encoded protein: CASSPRGQFYEQYF.

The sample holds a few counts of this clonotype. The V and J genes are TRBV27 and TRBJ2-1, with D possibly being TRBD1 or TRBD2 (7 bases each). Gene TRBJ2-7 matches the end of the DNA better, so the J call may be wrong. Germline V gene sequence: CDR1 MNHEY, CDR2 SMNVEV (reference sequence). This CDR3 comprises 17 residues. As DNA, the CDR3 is TGTGCCAGCCGGGCGGGAGCAGGGGGGAAACCTTACAATGAGCAGTACTTC. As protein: CASRAGAGGKPYNEQYF.

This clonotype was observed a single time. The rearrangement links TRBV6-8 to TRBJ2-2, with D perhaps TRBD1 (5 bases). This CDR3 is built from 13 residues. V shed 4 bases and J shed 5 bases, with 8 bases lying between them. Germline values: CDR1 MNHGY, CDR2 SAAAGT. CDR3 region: CASSSRQTGELFF. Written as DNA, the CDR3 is TGTGCCAGCAGTTCTCGACAGACCGGGGAGCTGTTTTTT.

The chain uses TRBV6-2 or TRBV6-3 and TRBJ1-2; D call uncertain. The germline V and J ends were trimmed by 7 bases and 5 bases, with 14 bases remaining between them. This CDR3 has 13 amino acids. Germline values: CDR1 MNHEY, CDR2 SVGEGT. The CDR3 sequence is CASIFDLGYGYTF. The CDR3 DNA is TGTGCCAGCATTTTCGACCTTGGGTATGGCTACACCTTC.

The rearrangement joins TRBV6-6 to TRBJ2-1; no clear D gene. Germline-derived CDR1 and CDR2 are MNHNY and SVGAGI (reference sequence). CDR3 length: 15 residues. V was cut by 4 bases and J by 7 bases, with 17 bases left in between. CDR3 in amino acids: CASSWGTKARNEQFF. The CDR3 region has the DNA TGTGCCAGCAGTTGGGGAACCAAGGCTAGGAATGAGCAGTTCTTC.

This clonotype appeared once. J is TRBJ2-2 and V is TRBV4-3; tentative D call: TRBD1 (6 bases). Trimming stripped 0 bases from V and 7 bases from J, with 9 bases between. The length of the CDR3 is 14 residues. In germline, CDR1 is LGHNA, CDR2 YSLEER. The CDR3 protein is CASSQDRGGGELFF. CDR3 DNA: TGCGCCAGCAGCCAAGACAGGGGCGGCGGGGAGCTGTTTTTT.

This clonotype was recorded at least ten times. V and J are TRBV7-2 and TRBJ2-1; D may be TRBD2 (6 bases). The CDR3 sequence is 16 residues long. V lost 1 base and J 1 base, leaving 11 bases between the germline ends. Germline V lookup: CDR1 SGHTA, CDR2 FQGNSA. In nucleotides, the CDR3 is TGTGCCAGCAGCTTAGTATTAGCGGTTTCCTACAATGAGCAGTTCTTC. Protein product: CASSLVLAVSYNEQFF.

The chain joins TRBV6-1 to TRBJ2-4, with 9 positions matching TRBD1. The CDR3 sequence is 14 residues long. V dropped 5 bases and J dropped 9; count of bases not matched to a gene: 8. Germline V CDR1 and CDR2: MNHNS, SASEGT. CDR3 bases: TGTGCCAGCAGTTCGGGGACAGGGTTCGGCATTCAGTACTTC. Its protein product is CASSSGTGFGIQYF.

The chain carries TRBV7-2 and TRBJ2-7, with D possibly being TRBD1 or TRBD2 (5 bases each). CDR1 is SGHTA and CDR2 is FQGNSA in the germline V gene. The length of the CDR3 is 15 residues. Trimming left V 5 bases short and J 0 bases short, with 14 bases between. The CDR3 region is CASSPGAGSSYEQYF. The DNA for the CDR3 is TGTGCCAGCAGCCCTGGGGCAGGGAGCTCCTACGAGCAGTACTTC.

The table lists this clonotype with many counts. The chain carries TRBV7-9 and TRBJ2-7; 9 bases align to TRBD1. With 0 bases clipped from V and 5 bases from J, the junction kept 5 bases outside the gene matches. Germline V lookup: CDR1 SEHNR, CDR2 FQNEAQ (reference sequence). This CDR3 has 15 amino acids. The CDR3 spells CASSLASDRGDEQYF. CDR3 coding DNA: TGTGCCAGCAGCTTAGCATCCGACAGGGGGGACGAGCAGTACTTC.

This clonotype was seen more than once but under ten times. The CDR3 region has the DNA TGTGCCAGCAGCTTATCGGGACTCGCCTACGAGCAGTACTTC. Amino acids: CASSLSGLAYEQYF. The rearrangement joins TRBV7-8 to TRBJ2-7, with TRBD2 as a possible D gene (6 bases). Germline V gene lookup returns CDR1 SGHVS and CDR2 FQNEAQ. This CDR3 region has 14 residues. Trimming left V 2 bases short and J 2 bases short, with 10 bases between.

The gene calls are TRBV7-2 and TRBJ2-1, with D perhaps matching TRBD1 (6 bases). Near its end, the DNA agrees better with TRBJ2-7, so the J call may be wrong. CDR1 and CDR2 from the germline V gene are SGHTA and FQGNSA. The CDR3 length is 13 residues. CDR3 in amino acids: CASSPRQANEQYF. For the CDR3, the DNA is TGTGCCAGCAGCCCGCGACAGGCTAATGAGCAGTACTTC.